These 26 T cell receptor beta chains share one sample of origin, sequenced in a study of cytomegalovirus exposure and HLA in healthy donors. It was with 60 Vbeta and 13 Jbeta primers that the PCR ran. Sequencing used immunoSEQ multiplex PCR; TCRdb keeps in-frame clones, though not all of them. Its table lists around 100,000 clones. The sample comprised PBMCs. Receptors were obtained from a man aged 35 to 55 in good health and CMV-seronegative.

Comment on this clone: The same CDR3 arises from other DNA sequences in this sample as well. The CDR3 DNA is TGCGCCAGCAGCCTCCAGGGTTACGAGACCCAGTACTTC. Translation gives CASSLQGYETQYF. The chain combines TRBV5-1 with TRBJ2-5; a weak D match, TRBD1 (5 bases). The CDR3 extends over 13 amino acids. From germline, CDR1 is SGHRS and CDR2 YFSETQ. The V and J ends lost 4 bases and 5 bases respectively, with 12 bases between them.

This sequence joins TRBV7-6 and TRBJ2-5, with 11 positions matching TRBD1. The tail of the sequence fits TRBJ2-7 better, so the J call may be wrong. CDR1 and CDR2 (germline): SGHVS, FNYEAQ. This CDR3 has 16 amino acids. CDR3 in amino acids: CASSLYGQGASYEQYF. The CDR3 coding sequence is TGTGCCAGCAGCTTATACGGACAGGGGGCGTCCTACGAGCAGTACTTC.

The CDR3 region has the DNA TGTGCCAGCAGTTTAATCGTGAGGGCTAGCGGGCACACCGGGGAGCTGTTTTTT. The encoded protein is CASSLIVRASGHTGELFF. The chain links TRBV27 to TRBJ2-2, with 8 bases aligning to TRBD2. The CDR3 is made up of 18 amino acids. V was pared by 2 bases and J by 3 bases, with 11 bases of the junction left unmatched. Germline assignment: CDR1 MNHEY and CDR2 SMNVEV (reference sequence).

The chain couples TRBV19 to TRBJ2-3; 7 nucleotides align to TRBD2. The CDR3 sequence is 15 residues long. Germline CDR1 and CDR2: LNHDA and SQIVND (reference sequence). The ends lost 7 bases at V and 2 bases at J; junction bases unmatched: 9. CDR3 amino acids: CASTPQRGNTDTQYF. In DNA, the CDR3 is TGTGCCAGTACCCCCCAGCGGGGTAACACAGATACGCAGTATTTT.

This chain links TRBV6-5 with TRBJ2-3, with 8 bases aligning to TRBD2. The CDR3 length is 15 residues. CDR1 and CDR2 from the germline V gene are MNHEY and SVGAGI. Trimming removed 6 bases from V and 1 base from J; junction bases left unmatched: 6. DNA of the CDR3: TGTGCCAGCAGCACATTGACTAGCGGCACAGATACGCAGTATTTT. This gives the protein CASSTLTSGTDTQYF.

CDR3 amino acids: CASSPPAAGGNYNEQFF. The CDR3 nucleotides read TGTGCCAGCTCACCACCGGCGGCAGGGGGCAACTACAATGAGCAGTTCTTC. The V gene is TRBV18, the J gene TRBJ2-1; 8 bases are a match to TRBD1. CDR1 is KGHSH and CDR2 is LQKENI in the germline V gene. CDR3 size: 17 residues. V shed 0 bases and J 3 bases; nucleotides not matched to a gene: 7.

This rearrangement joins TRBV27 to TRBJ2-1; 12 bases agree with TRBD2. The germline V gene encodes CDR1 MNHEY and CDR2 SMNVEV (reference sequence). There are 14 residues in the CDR3. V was pared by 6 bases and J by 13 bases, with 10 bases of the junction left unmatched. DNA for the CDR3: TGTGCCAGCAGCGTAACCCGGACTAGCGGGGAACAGTTCTTC. As protein: CASSVTRTSGEQFF.

V gene TRBV7-2 combines with J gene TRBJ1-5; D is perhaps TRBD1 (5 bases). The ends were cut back, 5 bases at V and 4 bases at J, with 9 bases in the middle. This CDR3 is 13 amino acids long. Germline CDR1 SGHTA, CDR2 FQGNSA. CDR3 DNA: TGTGCCAGCAGCCCGGAGGGGAATCAGCCCCAGCATTTT. As protein: CASSPEGNQPQHF.

About this clone itself: The same CDR3 also results from other DNA sequences found in this sample. This chain links TRBV29-1 with TRBJ2-2; D is undetermined. Per germline, CDR1 SQVTM and CDR2 ANQGSEA. This CDR3 comprises 12 residues. The germline V and J ends were trimmed by 2 bases and 6 bases, with 7 bases remaining between them. CDR3 in DNA: TGCAGCGTTGAACGGAGAGCCGGGGAGCTGTTTTTT. Translated: CSVERRAGELFF.

This chain joins TRBV10-1 and TRBJ1-5; no clear D. V was trimmed by 2 bases and J by 0 bases, leaving 17 bases between them. Germline loops: CDR1 WNHNN, CDR2 SYGVQD (reference sequence). This CDR3 has 18 residues. The CDR3 reads CASSEGPGRFHSNQPQHF. The CDR3 DNA is TGCGCCAGCAGTGAGGGGCCGGGAAGATTTCATAGCAATCAGCCCCAGCATTTT.

The V call is TRBV12-5, the J call TRBJ1-2, with D perhaps matching TRBD1 (5 bases). Trimming left V 3 bases short and J 6 bases short, with 8 bases between. This CDR3 has 12 residues. CDR1 and CDR2 (germline): LGHNT, FRNRAP. The CDR3 DNA is TGTGCTAGTGGTTTAGGAGGGGATGGCTACACCTTC. This gives the protein CASGLGGDGYTF.

The V call is TRBV19, the J call TRBJ1-2, with TRBD1 matching over 8 bases. This CDR3 contains 16 residues. V trimming: 5 bases; J trimming: 3 bases; junction bases outside the gene matches: 11. Looked up from germline, CDR1 is LNHDA and CDR2 is SQIVND (reference sequence). The CDR3 nucleotides are TGTGCCAGTAGTCATACGGGGCAGGGGGCATACTATGGCTACACCTTC. This sequence encodes CASSHTGQGAYYGYTF.

The rearrangement uses TRBV9 and TRBJ2-2; D is possibly TRBD2 (7 bases). CDR1 and CDR2 (germline): SGDLS, YYNGEE. The V gene lost 3 bases and the J gene lost 5 bases, with 11 bases spanning the gap. The CDR3 runs 14 residues. This CDR3 is CASSEGGGTGELFF. The CDR3 nucleotides read TGTGCCAGCAGCGAAGGGGGAGGGACCGGGGAGCTGTTTTTT.

Remarks on this clone: The same CDR3 also results from other DNA sequences found in this sample. V and J are TRBV5-4 and TRBJ2-7; 12 positions agree with TRBD2. The ends lost 0 bases at V and 4 bases at J; junction bases unmatched: 2. Germline values: CDR1 SGHNT, CDR2 YYREEE (reference sequence). CDR3 length equals 15 residues. CDR3 residues: CASSLGTSGTYEQYF. CDR3 bases: TGTGCCAGCAGCTTGGGGACTAGCGGGACTTACGAGCAGTACTTC.

The V gene is TRBV7-9, the J gene TRBJ1-1; 9 bases align to TRBD1. V dropped 5 bases and J dropped 12; count of bases not matched to a gene: 13. CDR1 is SEHNR, CDR2 FQNEAQ, per germline (reference sequence). This CDR3 has 14 amino acids. CDR3 loop: CASSPLAGTGKTFF. The CDR3 DNA follows: TGTGCCAGCAGCCCTCTCGCCGGGACAGGGAAGACTTTCTTT.

V is TRBV7-8 and J is TRBJ1-5; TRBD1 aligns across 11 bases. The CDR3 spans 16 residues. Losses at the gene ends were 1 base for V and 7 bases for J; bases not matched to a gene: 6. Germline V lookup: CDR1 SGHVS, CDR2 FQNEAQ. CDR3 DNA sequence: TGTGCCAGCAGCTTAGTCGGGACAGGGGGTGCGCAGCCCCAGCATTTT. This codes for CASSLVGTGGAQPQHF.

J is TRBJ2-7 and V is TRBV27; 7 nucleotides align to TRBD2. Per germline, CDR1 MNHEY and CDR2 SMNVEV (reference sequence). CDR3 length: 16 residues. The junction had 12 bases not matched to a gene; V was cut back by 6 bases and J by 1 base. The CDR3 reads CASRASIGGGSYEQYF. The CDR3 nucleotides read TGTGCCAGCAGGGCATCCATTGGGGGGGGTTCCTACGAGCAGTACTTC.

The CDR3 region is CASSLRTGDQPQHF. For the CDR3, the DNA is TGTGCCAGCAGTCTTAGGACAGGGGATCAGCCCCAGCATTTT. The chain employs TRBV6-5 and TRBJ1-5; 9 bases agree with TRBD1. The V gene's germline CDR1 is MNHEY and CDR2 SVGAGI. Trimming at V came to 5 bases and at J to 5 bases, leaving 4 bases not matched to a gene. This CDR3 region has 14 residues.

The genes are TRBV5-6 and TRBJ2-1; 7 bases fit TRBD1. Germline V gene lookup returns CDR1 SGHDT and CDR2 YYEEEE. CDR3 length: 15 amino acids. V dropped 3 bases and J dropped 7; count of bases not matched to a gene: 10. This chain's CDR3 is CASSYRGRSLNEQFF. In DNA form, the CDR3 reads TGTGCCAGCAGCTACAGGGGCCGTAGCTTGAATGAGCAGTTCTTC.

The chain has TRBV19 and TRBJ2-1; 8 bases map to TRBD2. From germline, CDR1 is LNHDA and CDR2 SQIVND (reference sequence). This CDR3 comprises 17 residues. V gave up 2 bases and J gave up 5 bases; unmatched junction bases: 11. The CDR3 sequence: CASSINRTSRRDNEQFF. In DNA, the CDR3 is TGTGCCAGTAGTATAAATCGGACTAGCCGTCGGGACAATGAGCAGTTCTTC.

The rearrangement uses TRBV5-5 and TRBJ2-6; D remains ambiguous. V was trimmed by 2 bases and J by 0 bases, leaving 12 bases between them. This CDR3 is 17 amino acids long. CDR1 is SGHKS, CDR2 YYEKEE, per germline (reference sequence). The CDR3 protein is CASSFGVFDSGANVLTF. The DNA for the CDR3 is TGTGCCAGCAGCTTCGGAGTGTTTGACTCTGGGGCCAACGTCCTGACTTTC.

V is TRBV30 and J is TRBJ1-5; D unresolved. The germline V gene encodes CDR1 GTSNPN and CDR2 SVGIG (reference sequence). Trimming stripped 2 bases from V and 0 bases from J, with 17 bases between. This CDR3 is 17 amino acids long. The CDR3 nucleotides read TGTGCCTGGAGTTCCCAGGAAAGAAACGATAGCAATCAGCCCCAGCATTTT. This sequence encodes CAWSSQERNDSNQPQHF. Variable domain in full (rest from reference TRBV30 and TRBJ1-5): SQTIHQWPATLVQPVGSPLSLECTVEGTSNPNLYWYRQAAGRGLQLLFYSVGIGQISSEVPQNLSASRPQDRQFILSSKKLLLSDSGFYLCAWSSQERNDSNQPQHFGDGTRLSIL.

The genes are TRBV4-2 and TRBJ1-4; TRBD1 agrees at 9 bases. The germline V gene encodes CDR1 LGHNA and CDR2 YNFKEQ. The CDR3 has 17 residues. The V and J ends lost 0 bases and 5 bases, in that order; junction bases with no gene match: 7. CDR3 residues: CASSQDWRDRGNEKLFF. CDR3 coding DNA: TGTGCCAGCAGCCAAGATTGGCGAGACAGGGGGAATGAAAAACTGTTTTTT.

The V and J genes are TRBV15 and TRBJ2-3; unclear D gene. Germline CDR1 and CDR2: LNHNV and YYDKDF (reference sequence). The CDR3 is 16 amino acids. Trimming left V 1 base short and J 0 bases short, with 11 bases between. CDR3 protein: CATSRGRMTSTDTQYF. The CDR3 DNA sequence: TGTGCCACCAGCAGAGGAAGGATGACTAGCACAGATACGCAGTATTTT.

V usage is TRBV2 and J usage is TRBJ1-1; D not resolved. The length of the CDR3 is 13 residues. Germline-derived CDR1 and CDR2 are SNHLY and FYNNEI. Between the trimmed V and J ends, which lost 9 bases and 1 base, there was a span of 12 bases. For the CDR3, the DNA is TGTGCCAGAAAAACAACACAGAACACTGAAGCTTTCTTT. Translation gives CARKTTQNTEAFF.

The chain links TRBV11-2 to TRBJ2-5; TRBD1 matches at 10 bases. The DNA end lines up better with TRBJ2-7; the J call may be wrong. Per germline, CDR1 SGHAT and CDR2 FQNNGV. This CDR3 is built from 16 residues. CDR3 loop: CASSFGQGGTTYEQYF. CDR3 in DNA: TGTGCCAGCAGCTTTGGACAGGGGGGGACCACCTACGAGCAGTACTTC.